The present T cell receptor beta chain was sequenced within a study of blood T cell repertoires in COVID-19 (dated by TCRdb to about 2020). About the full investigation: Samples covering the acute and convalescent phases of COVID-19 were provided by collaborators in the United States, Italy and Spain. The samples were drawn from the first 160 participants of the ongoing ImmuneRACE study and from 950 to 1,500 subjects provided by 6 global collaborators. Nearly every sample came with metadata listing a de-identified subject ID, COVID-19 status, age in years and sex. The repertoires were made available in a free public database intended to serve as a resource for research on the immune response to SARS-CoV-2. Subjects who had been exposed to COVID-19, were actively infected with it, or had recovered from it provided the deeply sampled blood TCRbeta repertoires that made up the dataset. Where available, HLA class I and class II types were obtained from metadata supplied by the sample provider rather than from assay-based typing. The material from the prospective study consisted of cDNA or gDNA derived from T cells, B-cell-depleted T cells, or PBMCs.

Each collaborating institution followed its own protocols to collect whole blood in K2EDTA tubes. For TCRbeta analysis, collaborators shipped samples in one of three forms: frozen whole blood, isolated PBMCs, or DNA extracted from either of those sample types. Overall study outcomes, separate from this receptor: Clinical and demographic metadata were provided uncurated, with the amount varying by source and participant.

The immunoSEQ Assay, a bias-controlled multiplex PCR, was used to amplify TCRbeta CDR3 regions from genomic DNA. On the authors' methods: Nucleated cell counts per sample were estimated from amplification of reference gene primers within the assay. To quantify the absolute abundance of each unique TCRbeta CDR3 rearrangement, sequence reads were collapsed and filtered. For each sample, productive Simpson clonality was calculated as the square root of Simpson's diversity index over productive rearrangements. TCRdb holds this immuneACCESS table with in-frame rearrangements only. Some clones are missing; in checked studies, unresolved V genes explain under half, and the rest has no known cause. V, J and clone size derive from that table, while D and trimming were established from the DNA sequence. The sample records 80,000 to 100,000 clones, 80% of which are singletons. Under 20% of the sample is held by the ten biggest clonotypes.

In regard to this clone: Its antigen remains undetermined. Base-call qualities are not available, and no considerably larger clone is one nucleotide away.

There are 15 amino acids in the CDR3, from cysteine to phenylalanine inclusive. Left in the record is the CDR3 DNA by itself, 45 bases read in frame from the first base. V sheds 4 bases and J sheds 8 bases, leaving 17 bases between their ends. CDR1 KGHSH and CDR2 LQKENI were looked up in the germline V gene. The chain is encoded by TRBV18 joined to TRBJ1-4; no D gene can be assigned with confidence. Sequenced sample: peripheral blood. The receptor's source is a human donor in a cohort sampled during active COVID-19. The CDR3 protein sequence reads: CASSRGSGFGEKLFF. The DNA sequence is given as TGTGCCAGCTCACGAGGGTCAGGTTTTGGCGAAAAACTGTTTTTT.